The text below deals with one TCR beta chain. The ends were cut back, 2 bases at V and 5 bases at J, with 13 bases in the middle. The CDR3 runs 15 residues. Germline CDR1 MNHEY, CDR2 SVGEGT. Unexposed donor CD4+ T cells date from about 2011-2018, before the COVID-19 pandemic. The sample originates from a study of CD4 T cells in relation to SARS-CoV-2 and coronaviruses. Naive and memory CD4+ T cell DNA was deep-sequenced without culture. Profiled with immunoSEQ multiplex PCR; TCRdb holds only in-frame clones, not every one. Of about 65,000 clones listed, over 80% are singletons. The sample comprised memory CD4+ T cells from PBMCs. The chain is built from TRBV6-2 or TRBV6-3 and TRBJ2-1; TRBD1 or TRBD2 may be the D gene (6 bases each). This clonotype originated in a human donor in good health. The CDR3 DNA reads TGTGCCAGCAGTTACCCCAGGGGACTTGACAATGAGCAGTTCTTC. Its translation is CASSYPRGLDNEQFF.